This T cell receptor beta chain was recorded in a study of naive and memory T cell subsets. Two oligonucleotides, mixed equimolar, formed the beta constant-region primer covering TRBC1 and TRBC2. The ligated cDNA underwent four PCR rounds using SP2 and nested alpha and beta constant-region primers. Each CDR3 protein gets one entry after TCRdb re-called the UMI-ligation and nested PCR reads with MiXCR. The sample gives thousands of distinct CDR3 sequences, over 25% of which show up once; less than 70% is in the top ten. Trimming cost V 6 bases and J 7 bases; bases outside gene matches: 10. CDR3 length: 15 amino acids.

The sequence came from a human donor in good health. Sequencing was carried out using CD8+ TEMRA cells from blood. Sample subset: effector memory re-expressing CD45RA, CD45RA+ CD27-. This chain uses TRBV12-3 or TRBV12-4 with TRBJ2-1, with 9 bases fitting TRBD1. The CDR3 DNA follows: TGTGCCAGCAGGCCCGGGACAGGGTTCAGGAATGAGCAGTTCTTC. It is translated as CASRPGTGFRNEQFF.